This T cell receptor beta chain derives from a study of T-cell reconstitution after alpha-beta-depleted transplantation in children. Findings and caveats of the study: Hyperexpanded clones declined; after one year, newly produced T cells mostly supplied diversity.

This clonotype was seen many times. The antigen is undetermined. The TCRbeta library incorporated unique molecular identifiers. TCRdb independently ran MiXCR on the PCR reads; one entry per CDR3 protein. The sample has around 270,000 distinct CDR3 sequences, 9.5% to 13% seen once. Germline V gene lookup returns CDR1 SQVTM and CDR2 ANQGSEA. CDR3 length equals 17 residues. Unmatched junction bases numbered 17, after V lost 3 bases and J lost 6 bases. This TCR derives from a boy less than two years old with acute myeloid leukemia, due to receive a stem cell transplant. The sample consisted of PBMCs, taken before TCRalphabeta/CD19-depleted stem cell transplant. The rearrangement links TRBV29-1 to TRBJ2-3; 8 bases match TRBD2. CDR3 sequence: CSVDSRASGPARDTQYF. CDR3 nucleotides: TGCAGCGTTGATTCACGGGCTAGCGGGCCGGCGAGGGATACGCAGTATTTT.